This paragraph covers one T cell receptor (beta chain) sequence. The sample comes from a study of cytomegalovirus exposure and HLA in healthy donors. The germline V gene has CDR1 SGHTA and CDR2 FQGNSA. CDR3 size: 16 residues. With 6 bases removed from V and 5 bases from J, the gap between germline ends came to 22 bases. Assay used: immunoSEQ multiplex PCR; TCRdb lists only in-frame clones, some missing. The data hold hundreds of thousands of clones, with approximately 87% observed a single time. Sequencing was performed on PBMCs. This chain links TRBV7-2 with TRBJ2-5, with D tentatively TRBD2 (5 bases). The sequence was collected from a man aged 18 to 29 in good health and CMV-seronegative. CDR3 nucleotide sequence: TGTGCCAGCAGTAGAGGCGGGCTAGCCGGCCGGGAGACCCAGTACTTC. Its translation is CASSRGGLAGRETQYF.